The rows below give T cell receptor beta chains drawn from one sample of a study of control samples from healthy donors and cancer patients. The data were produced by immunoSEQ multiplex PCR, yet TCRdb's version contains in-frame clones alone and is incomplete. Of about 160,000 clones listed, approximately 96% were seen once; the top ten hold 1%. Specimen: blood. These receptor sequences come from a woman younger than 45 in good health. Both conserved end residues are part of each CDR3. D genes are given only for firm matches.

D	length	V	J	CDR3
NA	12	TRBV5-1	TRBJ2-4	CASSPAKNIQYF
NA	13	TRBV6-6	TRBJ2-5	CASSRQGWETQYF
NA	17	TRBV5-8	TRBJ1-5	CASSLIQGWSNNQPQHF
TRBD2	15	TRBV29-1	TRBJ2-5	CSVGRSGGRQETQYF
NA	14	TRBV5-1	TRBJ1-5	CASSLAGSNQPQHF
NA	10	TRBV20-1	TRBJ2-5	CSGEQETQYF
TRBD2	16	TRBV7-3	TRBJ2-3	CASSLGGTSGTDTQYF
NA	14	TRBV11-2	TRBJ2-7	CASSLAWRGYEQYF
TRBD1	16	TRBV6-6	TRBJ1-2	CASSSTRQGGNYGYTF
NA	16	TRBV18	TRBJ2-2	CASSPRVTSNTGELFF
NA	15	TRBV4-1	TRBJ1-6	CASSPYGGPDSPLHF
NA	16	TRBV27	TRBJ2-1	CASRLAPESSYNEQFF
TRBD1	17	TRBV7-9	TRBJ2-7	CASSLYRGPGSSYEQYF
NA	16	TRBV14	TRBJ2-1	CASSQRPDSSYNEQFF
NA	13	TRBV2	TRBJ1-5	CASSERLEQPQHF
NA	15	TRBV28	TRBJ1-1	CATHQGAERETEAFF
TRBD1	15	TRBV4-1	TRBJ2-7	CASSRSGTGVYEQYF
TRBD2	15	TRBV19	TRBJ2-7	CASSIFSSGINEQYF
NA	10	TRBV29-1	TRBJ2-1	CSVRTNEQFF
NA	19	TRBV21-1	TRBJ1-6	CASSRVVYMGSSYNSPLHF
NA	15	TRBV7-2	TRBJ1-2	CASSLDRQGSGGYTF
NA	12	TRBV7-8	TRBJ2-3	CASSLSEGTQYF
TRBD2	18	TRBV10-3	TRBJ2-1	CAISTGQGRLAGVNEQFF
NA	13	TRBV27	TRBJ2-7	CASAQGSSYEQYF
TRBD1	15	TRBV2	TRBJ1-2	CASSAQGLVDFGYTF
TRBD2	17	TRBV19	TRBJ2-2	CASSAGTSGENTGELFF
NA	13	TRBV12-3/TRBV12-4	TRBJ2-5	CASSFAGKETQYF
NA	15	TRBV13	TRBJ2-5	CASSLASGFRETQYF
NA	12	TRBV2	TRBJ1-2	CASSVDRRGYTF
NA	15	TRBV5-1	TRBJ1-1	CASSPDTGANTEAFF
NA	16	TRBV14	TRBJ2-7	CASSQDLDTPPVKQYF
NA	16	TRBV4-2	TRBJ2-7	CASSQAGAPYSYEQYF
NA	12	TRBV28	TRBJ1-2	CASASVYYGYTF
NA	12	TRBV12-3/TRBV12-4	TRBJ2-7	CASSQVQGGQYF
TRBD2	12	TRBV12-3/TRBV12-4	TRBJ2-1	CASSHASGRAVF
NA	13	TRBV6-5	TRBJ1-2	CASRFGTIPGYTF
TRBD2	19	TRBV28	TRBJ2-2	CASRSKRGSGRAGTGELFF
NA	14	TRBV7-3	TRBJ2-7	CASSQGTGTYEQYF
TRBD1	14	TRBV5-8	TRBJ2-5	CASSQTGFEETQYF
NA	15	TRBV30	TRBJ2-2	CAWSRIGPITGELFF
TRBD1	15	TRBV18	TRBJ2-7	CASSPSGQAIYEQYF
NA	12	TRBV7-9	TRBJ2-7	CASSLVPYEQYF
TRBD1	16	TRBV5-6	TRBJ1-4	CASSEGQGTTNEKLFF
NA	14	TRBV4-2	TRBJ2-3	CASSPDYGTDTQYF
TRBD1	14	TRBV3-1/TRBV3-2	TRBJ1-5	CASTATGTGQPQHF
TRBD2	16	TRBV9	TRBJ2-1	CASSVHALAGNNEQFF
TRBD1	16	TRBV4-1	TRBJ1-5	CASSQTGGQTNQPQHF
NA	16	TRBV4-1	TRBJ1-4	CASSQDRGVGDEKLFF
TRBD2	15	TRBV5-4	TRBJ2-3	CASSYGLAETDTQYF